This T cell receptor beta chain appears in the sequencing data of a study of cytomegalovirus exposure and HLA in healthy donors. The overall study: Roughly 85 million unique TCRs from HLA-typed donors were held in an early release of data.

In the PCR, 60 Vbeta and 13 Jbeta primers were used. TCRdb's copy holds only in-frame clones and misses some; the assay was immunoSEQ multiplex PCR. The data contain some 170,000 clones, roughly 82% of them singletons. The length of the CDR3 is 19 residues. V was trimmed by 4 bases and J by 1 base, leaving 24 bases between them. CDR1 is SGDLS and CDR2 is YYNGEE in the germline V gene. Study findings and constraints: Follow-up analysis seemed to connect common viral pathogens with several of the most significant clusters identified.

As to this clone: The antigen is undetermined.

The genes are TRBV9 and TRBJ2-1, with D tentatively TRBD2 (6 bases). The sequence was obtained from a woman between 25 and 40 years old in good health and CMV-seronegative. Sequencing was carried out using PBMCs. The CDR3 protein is CASSSKALDESGSYNEQFF. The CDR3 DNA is TGTGCCAGCAGCTCTAAGGCCCTTGATGAGAGCGGGTCCTACAATGAGCAGTTCTTC. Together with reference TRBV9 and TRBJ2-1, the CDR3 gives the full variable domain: DSGVTQTPKHLITATGQRVTLRCSPRSGDLSVYWYQQSLDQGLQFLIQYYNGEERAKGNILERFSAQQFPDLHSELNLSSLELGDSALYFCASSSKALDESGSYNEQFFGPGTRLTVL.